This T cell receptor (beta chain) originates from a study of blood T cell repertoires in COVID-19 (TCRdb year 2020). The study in broad terms: Samples from collaborators originated in the United States, Italy and Spain and spanned both the acute and convalescent phases of COVID-19. The repertoires were made available in a free public database intended to serve as a resource for research on the immune response to SARS-CoV-2. Where available, HLA class I and class II types were taken from metadata supplied by the sample provider and were not determined by assay-based typing. The samples were drawn from the first 160 participants of the ongoing ImmuneRACE study and from 1,254 subjects provided by 6 global collaborators. The dataset comprised deeply sampled blood TCRbeta repertoires from subjects exposed to, actively infected with, or recovered from COVID-19. Nearly every sample came with metadata listing a de-identified subject ID, COVID-19 status, age in years and sex. The material from the prospective study consisted of cDNA or gDNA derived from T cells, B-cell-depleted T cells, or PBMCs.

TCRbeta CDR3 regions were amplified from genomic DNA by means of the immunoSEQ Assay, a bias-controlled multiplex PCR. From the authors' description of their analysis: The number of nucleated cells in each sample was estimated by amplification of reference gene primers within the assay. To quantify the absolute abundance of each unique TCRbeta CDR3 rearrangement, sequence reads were collapsed and filtered. Productive Simpson clonality was computed per sample as the square root of Simpson's diversity index over productive rearrangements. This is the immuneACCESS table as TCRdb keeps it, with only in-frame sequences that have V and J called. A part of the clones is gone; compared with another copy, unresolved V genes explain less than half, and the rest is unexplained. V and J calls and clone size are given by that table; D and trimming were obtained from the DNA. The sample table records under 450,000 clones; around four fifths of these occur just once. The top ten clonotypes cover around 5% of the sample.

General conclusions and limits of the study: The quantity of clinical and demographic metadata differed by source and by participant and was supplied without curation.

About this clone itself: Its antigen remains unidentified. It has no much larger one-base neighbor in the sample; base qualities were not kept.

V and J are trimmed by 4 bases and 0 bases, and the gene matches miss 10 bases of the junction. From the cysteine through the phenylalanine, the CDR3 covers 17 amino acids. The retained sequence is limited to the CDR3, 51 bases, with the frame set at the first base. CDR1 and CDR2, looked up from the germline V gene, are SGHRS and YFSETQ. Participants in the prospective study were enrolled through a virtual design, were aged roughly 18 to 90 years, and lived in approximately 25 United States geographic areas. To assign participants to cohorts, the prospective study relied on clinical history that participants themselves reported in a screening survey and a study questionnaire. Recovered participants in ImmuneRACE Cohort 3 were defined by two consecutive negative NP/OP PCR tests, clearance by a healthcare professional, or resolution of symptoms. Each participant in the prospective study had whole blood, serum and a nasopharyngeal or oropharyngeal swab collected by mobile phlebotomists. Participants in the prospective study had the option to provide additional blood draws and questionnaires over a roughly 2-month period. Before DNA extraction, blood samples from the prospective study were shipped at room temperature or frozen.

The clonotype originates from a woman aged 45-65 years who had recovered from COVID-19. The sequence is built from TRBV5-1 and TRBJ2-4; TRBD2 matches 7 bases in the middle. The sequenced material came from PBMCs or T cells enriched from blood (not recorded which). The CDR3 in this case is CASSVGTTGLAKNIQYF. The sequenced DNA: TGCGCCAGCAGCGTCGGGACTACCGGCTTAGCCAAAAACATTCAGTACTTC.